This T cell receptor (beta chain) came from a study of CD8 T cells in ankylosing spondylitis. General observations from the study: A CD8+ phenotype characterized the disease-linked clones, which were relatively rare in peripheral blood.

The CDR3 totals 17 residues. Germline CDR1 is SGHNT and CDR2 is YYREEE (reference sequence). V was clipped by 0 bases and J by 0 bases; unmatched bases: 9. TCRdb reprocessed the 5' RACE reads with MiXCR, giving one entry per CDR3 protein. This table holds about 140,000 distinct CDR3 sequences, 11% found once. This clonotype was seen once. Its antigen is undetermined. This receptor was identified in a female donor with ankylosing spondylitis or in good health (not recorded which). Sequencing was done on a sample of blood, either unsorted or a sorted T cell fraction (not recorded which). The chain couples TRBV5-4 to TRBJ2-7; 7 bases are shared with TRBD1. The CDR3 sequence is CASSLVNRGALSYEQYF. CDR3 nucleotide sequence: TGTGCCAGCAGCTTGGTCAACAGGGGCGCCCTCTCCTACGAGCAGTACTTC.